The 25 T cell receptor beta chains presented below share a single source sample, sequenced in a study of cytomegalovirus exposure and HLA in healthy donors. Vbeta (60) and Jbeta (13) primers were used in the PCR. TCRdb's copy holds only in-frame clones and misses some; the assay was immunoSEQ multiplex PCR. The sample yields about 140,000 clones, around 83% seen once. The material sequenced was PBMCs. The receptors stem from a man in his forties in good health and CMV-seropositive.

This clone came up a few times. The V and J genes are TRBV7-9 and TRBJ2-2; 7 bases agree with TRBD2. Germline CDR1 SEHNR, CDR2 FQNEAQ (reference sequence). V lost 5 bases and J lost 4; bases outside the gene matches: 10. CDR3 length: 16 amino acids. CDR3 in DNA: TGTGCCAGCAGCCGGGGGAGGGCCCCGGGCACCGGGGAGCTGTTTTTT. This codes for CASSRGRAPGTGELFF.

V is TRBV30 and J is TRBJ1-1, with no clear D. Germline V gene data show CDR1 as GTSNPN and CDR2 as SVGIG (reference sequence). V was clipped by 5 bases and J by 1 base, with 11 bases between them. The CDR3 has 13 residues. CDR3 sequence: CAWEVLRNTEAFF. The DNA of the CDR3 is TGTGCCTGGGAAGTTCTTAGGAACACTGAAGCTTTCTTT.

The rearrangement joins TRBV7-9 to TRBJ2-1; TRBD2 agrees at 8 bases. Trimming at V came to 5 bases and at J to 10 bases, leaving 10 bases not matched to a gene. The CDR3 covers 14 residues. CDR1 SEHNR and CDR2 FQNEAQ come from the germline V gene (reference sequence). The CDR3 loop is CASSRQREKREQFF. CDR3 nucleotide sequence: TGTGCCAGCAGCCGGCAGCGGGAGAAACGCGAGCAGTTCTTC.

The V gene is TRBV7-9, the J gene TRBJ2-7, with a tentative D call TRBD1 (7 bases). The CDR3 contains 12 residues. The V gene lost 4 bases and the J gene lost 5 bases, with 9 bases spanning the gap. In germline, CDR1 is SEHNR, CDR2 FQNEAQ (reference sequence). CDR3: CASSSRGDEQYF. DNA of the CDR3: TGTGCCAGCAGCTCCAGGGGGGACGAGCAGTACTTC.

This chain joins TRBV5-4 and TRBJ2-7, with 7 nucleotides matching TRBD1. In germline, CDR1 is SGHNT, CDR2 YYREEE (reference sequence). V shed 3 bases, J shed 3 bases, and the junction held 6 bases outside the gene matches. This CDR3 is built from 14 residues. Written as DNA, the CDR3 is TGTGCCAGCAGCTATAGGGACAGCTACTACGAGCAGTACTTC. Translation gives CASSYRDSYYEQYF.

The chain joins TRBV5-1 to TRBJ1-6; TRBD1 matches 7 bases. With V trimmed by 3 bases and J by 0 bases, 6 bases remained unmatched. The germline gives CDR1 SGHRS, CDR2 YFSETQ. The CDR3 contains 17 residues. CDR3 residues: CASSYLQGSSYNSPLHF. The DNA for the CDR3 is TGCGCCAGCAGCTACTTACAGGGGAGCTCCTATAATTCACCCCTCCACTTT. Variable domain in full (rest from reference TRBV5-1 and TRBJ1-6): KAGVTQTPRYLIKTRGQQVTLSCSPISGHRSVSWYQQTPGQGLQFLFEYFSETQRNKGNFPGRFSGRQFSNSRSEMNVSTLELGDSALYLCASSYLQGSSYNSPLHFGNGTRLTVT.

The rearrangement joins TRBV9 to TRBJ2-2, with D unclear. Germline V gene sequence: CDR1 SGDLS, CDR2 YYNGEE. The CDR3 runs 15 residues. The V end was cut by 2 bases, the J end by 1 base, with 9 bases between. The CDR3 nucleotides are TGTGCCAGCAGCGTTACTCCTCTGAACACCGGGGAGCTGTTTTTT. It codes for CASSVTPLNTGELFF. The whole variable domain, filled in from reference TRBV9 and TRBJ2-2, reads DSGVTQTPKHLITATGQRVTLRCSPRSGDLSVYWYQQSLDQGLQFLIQYYNGEERAKGNILERFSAQQFPDLHSELNLSSLELGDSALYFCASSVTPLNTGELFFGEGSRLTVL.

The CDR3 DNA reads TGCGCCAGCAGCCGCGACCGAGGGGGCTCTGTGAACACCATATATTTT. It is translated as CASSRDRGGSVNTIYF. V gene TRBV4-3 combines with J gene TRBJ1-3; 7 bases are a match to TRBD1. Trimming removed 4 bases from V and 7 bases from J; junction bases left unmatched: 13. Germline V gene sequence: CDR1 LGHNA, CDR2 YSLEER. This CDR3 contains 16 residues.

Here the CDR3 reads CASGSHLGGNTEAFF. CDR3 in DNA: TGTGCCAGCGGCTCCCATTTAGGCGGGAACACTGAAGCTTTCTTT. The chain uses TRBV19 and TRBJ1-1, with D unclear. Germline loops: CDR1 LNHDA, CDR2 SQIVND (reference sequence). The CDR3 length is 15 residues. Trimming removed 9 bases from V and 1 base from J, with 18 bases in between.

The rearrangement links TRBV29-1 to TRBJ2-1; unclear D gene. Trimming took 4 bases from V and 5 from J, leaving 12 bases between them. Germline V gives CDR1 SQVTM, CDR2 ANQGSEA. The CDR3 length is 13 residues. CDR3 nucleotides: TGCAGCGTTGCAGGCCAATTAAACAATGAGCAGTTCTTC. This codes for CSVAGQLNNEQFF.

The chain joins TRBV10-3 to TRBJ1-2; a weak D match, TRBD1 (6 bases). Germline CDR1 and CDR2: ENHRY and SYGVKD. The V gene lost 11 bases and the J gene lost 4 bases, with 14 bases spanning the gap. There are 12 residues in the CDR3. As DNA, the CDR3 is TGTGCCGCGCGACAGGAAAGCTATGGCTACACCTTC. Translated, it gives CAARQESYGYTF.

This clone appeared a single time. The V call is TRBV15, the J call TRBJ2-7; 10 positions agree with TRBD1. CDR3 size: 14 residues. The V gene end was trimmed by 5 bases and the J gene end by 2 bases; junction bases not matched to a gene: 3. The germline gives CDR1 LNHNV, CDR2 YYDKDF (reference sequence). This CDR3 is CATSPGTGAYEQYF. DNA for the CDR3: TGTGCCACCAGCCCCGGGACAGGGGCCTACGAGCAGTACTTC.

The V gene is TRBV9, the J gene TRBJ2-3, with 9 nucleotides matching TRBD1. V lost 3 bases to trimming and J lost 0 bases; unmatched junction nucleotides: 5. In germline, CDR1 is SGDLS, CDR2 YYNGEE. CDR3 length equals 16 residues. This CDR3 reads CASSGPGQGSTDTQYF. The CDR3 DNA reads TGTGCCAGCAGCGGCCCGGGACAGGGAAGCACAGATACGCAGTATTTT.

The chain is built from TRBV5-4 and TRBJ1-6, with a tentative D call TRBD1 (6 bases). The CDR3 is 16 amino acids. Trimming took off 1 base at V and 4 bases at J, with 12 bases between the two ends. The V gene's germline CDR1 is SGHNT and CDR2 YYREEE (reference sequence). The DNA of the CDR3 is TGTGCCAGCAGCTTGAATGGGGGCGCTTATAATTCACCCCTCCACTTT. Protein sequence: CASSLNGGAYNSPLHF.

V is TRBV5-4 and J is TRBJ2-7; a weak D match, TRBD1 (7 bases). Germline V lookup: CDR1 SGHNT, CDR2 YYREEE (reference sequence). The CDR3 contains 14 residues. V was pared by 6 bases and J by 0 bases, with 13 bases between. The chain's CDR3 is CASNGGQSSYEQYF. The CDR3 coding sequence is TGTGCCAGCAACGGGGGACAGAGCTCCTACGAGCAGTACTTC.

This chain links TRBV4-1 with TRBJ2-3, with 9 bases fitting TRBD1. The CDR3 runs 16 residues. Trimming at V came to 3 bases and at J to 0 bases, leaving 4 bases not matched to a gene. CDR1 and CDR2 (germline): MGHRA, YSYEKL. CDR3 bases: TGCGCCAGCAGCCAGGTGACAGGGGGTAGCACAGATACGCAGTATTTT. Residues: CASSQVTGGSTDTQYF.

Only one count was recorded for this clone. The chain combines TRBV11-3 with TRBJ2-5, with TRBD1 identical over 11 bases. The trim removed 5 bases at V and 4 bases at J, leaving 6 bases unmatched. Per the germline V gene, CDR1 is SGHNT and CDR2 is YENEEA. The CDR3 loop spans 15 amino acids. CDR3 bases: TGTGCCAGCAGCGCACGGACAGGGGGCGGAGAGACCCAGTACTTC. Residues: CASSARTGGGETQYF.

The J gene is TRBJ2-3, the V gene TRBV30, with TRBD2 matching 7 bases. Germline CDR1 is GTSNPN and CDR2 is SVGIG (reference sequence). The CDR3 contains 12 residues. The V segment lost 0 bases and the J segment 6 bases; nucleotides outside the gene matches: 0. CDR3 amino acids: CAWSVAGDTQYF. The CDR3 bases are TGTGCCTGGAGTGTAGCGGGGGATACGCAGTATTTT.

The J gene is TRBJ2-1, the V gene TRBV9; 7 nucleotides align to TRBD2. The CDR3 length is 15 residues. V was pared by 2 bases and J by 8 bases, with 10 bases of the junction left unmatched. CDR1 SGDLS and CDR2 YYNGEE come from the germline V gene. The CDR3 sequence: CASSVGGGGGYEQFF. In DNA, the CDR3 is TGTGCCAGCAGCGTTGGAGGTGGGGGGGGGTATGAGCAGTTCTTC.

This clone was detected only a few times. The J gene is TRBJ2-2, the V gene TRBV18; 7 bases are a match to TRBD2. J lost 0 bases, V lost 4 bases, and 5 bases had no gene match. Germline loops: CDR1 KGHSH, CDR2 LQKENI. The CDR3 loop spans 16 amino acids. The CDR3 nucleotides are TGTGCCAGCTCACGTCCGGGACTAACGAACACCGGGGAGCTGTTTTTT. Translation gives CASSRPGLTNTGELFF.

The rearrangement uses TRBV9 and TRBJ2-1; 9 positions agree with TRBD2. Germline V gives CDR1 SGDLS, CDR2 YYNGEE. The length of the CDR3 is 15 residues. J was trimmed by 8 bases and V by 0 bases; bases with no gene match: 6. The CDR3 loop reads CASSVAGLAGYEQFF. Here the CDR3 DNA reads TGTGCCAGCAGCGTAGCGGGGCTAGCGGGGTATGAGCAGTTCTTC.

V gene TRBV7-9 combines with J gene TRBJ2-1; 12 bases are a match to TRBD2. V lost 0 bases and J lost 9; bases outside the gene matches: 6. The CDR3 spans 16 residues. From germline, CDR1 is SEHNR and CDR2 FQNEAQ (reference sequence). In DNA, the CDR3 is TGTGCCAGCAGCTTAGCCCAGACTAGCGGGAGTAGTGAGCAGTTCTTC. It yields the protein CASSLAQTSGSSEQFF.

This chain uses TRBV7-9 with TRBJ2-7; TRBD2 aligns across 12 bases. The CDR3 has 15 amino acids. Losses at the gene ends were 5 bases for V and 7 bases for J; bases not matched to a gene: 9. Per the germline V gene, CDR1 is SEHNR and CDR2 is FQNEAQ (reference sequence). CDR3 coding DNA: TGTGCCAGCAGCACCCGACTAGCGGGAGTGGAAGAGCAGTACTTC. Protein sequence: CASSTRLAGVEEQYF.

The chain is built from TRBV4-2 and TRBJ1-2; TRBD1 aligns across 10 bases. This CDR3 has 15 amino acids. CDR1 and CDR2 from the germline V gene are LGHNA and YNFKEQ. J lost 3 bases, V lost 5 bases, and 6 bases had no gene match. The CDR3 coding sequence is TGTGCCAGCAGCTCAACGGACAGGGGGGACTATGGCTACACCTTC. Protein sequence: CASSSTDRGDYGYTF.

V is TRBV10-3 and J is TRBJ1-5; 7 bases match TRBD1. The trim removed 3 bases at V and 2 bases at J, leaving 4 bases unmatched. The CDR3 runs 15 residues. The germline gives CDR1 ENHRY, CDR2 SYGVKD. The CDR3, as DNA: TGTGCCATCAGTGACTCTACAGGGGGCAATCAGCCCCAGCATTTT. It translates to CAISDSTGGNQPQHF.